Sequencing of this T cell receptor (beta chain) was carried out in a study of cytomegalovirus exposure and HLA in healthy donors. Germline V gene sequence: CDR1 SGHTA, CDR2 FQGTGA. Trimming cost V 5 bases and J 9 bases; bases outside gene matches: 7. CDR3 length equals 15 residues. The PCR used 60 Vbeta and 13 Jbeta primers. Per the authors' pipeline: In a later analysis, of 84 million or so unique beta chains, roughly 9.9 million appeared in at least two donors. Generated by immunoSEQ multiplex PCR, the TCRdb table keeps only in-frame clones and is missing some. V, J and clone size reflect that table, while D and trimming were determined from the DNA. The profile shows about 160,000 clones, roughly 78% of them singletons. Of note for this clone: Its antigen is not known.

Broader study findings: Later analysis associated a missense DCLRE1C variant with TCR beta V- and J-gene trimming. According to an earlier analysis, most TCR beta V segments yielded productive rearrangements about 90% or about 30% of the time.

The chain combines TRBV7-3 with TRBJ2-1; 13 nucleotides match TRBD2. The sequence derives from a man aged 35-49 years in good health and CMV-seropositive. Input material: PBMCs. The CDR3 spells CASSVTSGGAFEQFF. The CDR3 bases are TGTGCCAGCAGCGTCACTAGCGGGGGGGCCTTTGAGCAGTTCTTC.